The clone carrying this T cell receptor beta chain came up a few times. Its antigen is undetermined. This specimen belongs to a study of cytomegalovirus exposure and HLA in healthy donors. Background on the study: A prior analysis found around 110 million unique TCR beta sequences from 170 million or so T cells. Study-level results: HLA alleles showed associations with about 15,000 TCR beta sequences in a later analysis, at a 0.05 false discovery rate.

Use of 60 Vbeta and 13 Jbeta primers characterized the PCR. The repertoire was sequenced with immunoSEQ multiplex PCR; TCRdb's copy has only in-frame clones and lacks some. The table lists tens of thousands of clones, around 78% of them singletons. The CDR3 has 14 amino acids. Trimming removed 3 bases from V and 0 bases from J, with 8 bases in between. In germline, CDR1 is MDHEN, CDR2 SYDVKM. The origin of this receptor is a male donor in good health and CMV-seropositive. The chain has TRBV28 and TRBJ1-2; D is unresolved. Sample: PBMCs. The CDR3 bases are TGTGCCAGCAGTTTCGCGGGGACTAACTATGGCTACACCTTC. Translating gives CASSFAGTNYGYTF.